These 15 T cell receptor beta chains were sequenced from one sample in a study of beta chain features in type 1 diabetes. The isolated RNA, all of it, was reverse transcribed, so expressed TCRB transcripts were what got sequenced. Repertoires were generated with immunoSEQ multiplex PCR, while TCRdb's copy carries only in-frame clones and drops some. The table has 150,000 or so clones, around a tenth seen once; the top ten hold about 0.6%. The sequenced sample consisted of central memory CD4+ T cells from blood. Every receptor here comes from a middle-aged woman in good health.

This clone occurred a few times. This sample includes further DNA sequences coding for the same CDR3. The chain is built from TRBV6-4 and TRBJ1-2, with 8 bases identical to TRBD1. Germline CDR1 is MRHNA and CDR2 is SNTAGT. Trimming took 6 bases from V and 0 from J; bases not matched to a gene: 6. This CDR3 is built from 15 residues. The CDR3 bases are TGTGCCAGCAGACCCGACAGGGGAGCTAACTATGGCTACACCTTC. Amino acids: CASRPDRGANYGYTF.

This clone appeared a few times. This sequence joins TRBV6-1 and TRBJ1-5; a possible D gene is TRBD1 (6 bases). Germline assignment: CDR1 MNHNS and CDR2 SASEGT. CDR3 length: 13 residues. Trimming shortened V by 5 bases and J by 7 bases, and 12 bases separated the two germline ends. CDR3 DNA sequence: TGTGCCAGCAGTTCAGGGGCAGTGCAGCCCCAGCATTTT. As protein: CASSSGAVQPQHF.

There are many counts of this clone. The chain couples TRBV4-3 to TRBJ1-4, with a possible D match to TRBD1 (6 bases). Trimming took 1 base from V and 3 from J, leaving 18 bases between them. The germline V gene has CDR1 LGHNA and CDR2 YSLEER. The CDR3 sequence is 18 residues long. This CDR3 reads CASSQGIEAGAANEKLFF. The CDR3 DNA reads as TGCGCCAGCAGCCAAGGAATAGAGGCAGGGGCGGCTAATGAAAAACTGTTTTTT.

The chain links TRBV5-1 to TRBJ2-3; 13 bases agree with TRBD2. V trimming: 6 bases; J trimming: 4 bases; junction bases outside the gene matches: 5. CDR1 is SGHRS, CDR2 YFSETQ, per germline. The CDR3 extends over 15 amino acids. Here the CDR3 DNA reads TGCGCCAGCACCAGACTAGCGGGGGGATCAGATACGCAGTATTTT. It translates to CASTRLAGGSDTQYF.

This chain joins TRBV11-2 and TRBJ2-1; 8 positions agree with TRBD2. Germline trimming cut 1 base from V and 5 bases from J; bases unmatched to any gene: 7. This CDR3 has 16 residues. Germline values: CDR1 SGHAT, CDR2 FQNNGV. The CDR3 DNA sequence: TGTGCCAGCAGCTTAGGGGCGGGGGGCCGGAACAATGAGCAGTTCTTC. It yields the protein CASSLGAGGRNNEQFF.

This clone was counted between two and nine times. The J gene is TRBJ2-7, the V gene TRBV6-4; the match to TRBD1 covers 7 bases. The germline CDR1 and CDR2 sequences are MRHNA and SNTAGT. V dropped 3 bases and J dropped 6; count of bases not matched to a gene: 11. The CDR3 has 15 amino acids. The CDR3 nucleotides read TGTGCCAGCAGTGATCACCCTAACAGGGGATCCGAGCAGTACTTC. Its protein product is CASSDHPNRGSEQYF.

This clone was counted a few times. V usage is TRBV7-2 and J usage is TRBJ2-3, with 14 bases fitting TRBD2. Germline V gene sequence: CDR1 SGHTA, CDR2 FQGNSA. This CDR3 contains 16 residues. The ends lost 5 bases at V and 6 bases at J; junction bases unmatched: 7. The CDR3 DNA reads TGTGCCAGCAGCCAGACTAGCGGGGGGGCCGGGGATACGCAGTATTTT. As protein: CASSQTSGGAGDTQYF.

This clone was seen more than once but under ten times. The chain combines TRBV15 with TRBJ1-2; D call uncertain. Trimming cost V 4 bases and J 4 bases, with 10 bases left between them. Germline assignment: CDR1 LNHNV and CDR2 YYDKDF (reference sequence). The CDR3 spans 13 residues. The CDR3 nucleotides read TGTGCCACCAGCACCAATGGACTCTATGGCTACACCTTC. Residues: CATSTNGLYGYTF.

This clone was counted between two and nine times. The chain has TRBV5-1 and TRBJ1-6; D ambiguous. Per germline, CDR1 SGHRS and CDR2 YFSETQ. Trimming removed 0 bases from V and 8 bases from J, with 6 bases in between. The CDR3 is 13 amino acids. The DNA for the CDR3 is TGCGCCAGCAGCTTGGCCCCGTATTCACCCCTCCACTTT. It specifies CASSLAPYSPLHF.

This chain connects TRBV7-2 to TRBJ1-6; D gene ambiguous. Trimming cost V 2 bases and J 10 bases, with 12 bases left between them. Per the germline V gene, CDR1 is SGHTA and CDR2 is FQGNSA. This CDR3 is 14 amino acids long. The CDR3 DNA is TGTGCCAGCAGCTTACAAACCCCGGGATCACCCCTCCACTTT. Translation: CASSLQTPGSPLHF.

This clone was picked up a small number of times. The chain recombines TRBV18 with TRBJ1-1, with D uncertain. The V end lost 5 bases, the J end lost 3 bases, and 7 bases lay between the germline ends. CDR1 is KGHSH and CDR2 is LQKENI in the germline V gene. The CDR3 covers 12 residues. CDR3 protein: CASSTFDTEAFF. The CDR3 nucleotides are TGTGCCAGCTCAACATTCGACACTGAAGCTTTCTTT.

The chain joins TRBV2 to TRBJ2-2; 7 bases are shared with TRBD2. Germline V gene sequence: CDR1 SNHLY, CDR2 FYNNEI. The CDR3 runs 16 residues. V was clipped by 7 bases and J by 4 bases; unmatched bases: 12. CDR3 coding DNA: TGTGCCAGCACTCACATAGGGGCTAGCGGCACCGGGGAGCTGTTTTTT. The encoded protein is CASTHIGASGTGELFF.

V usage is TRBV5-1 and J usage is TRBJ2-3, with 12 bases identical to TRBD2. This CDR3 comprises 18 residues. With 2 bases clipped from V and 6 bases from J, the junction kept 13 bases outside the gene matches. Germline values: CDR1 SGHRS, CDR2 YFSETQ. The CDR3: CASSFGLAGGPRADTQYF. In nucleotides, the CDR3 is TGCGCCAGCAGCTTCGGGCTAGCGGGGGGGCCTAGAGCGGATACGCAGTATTTT.

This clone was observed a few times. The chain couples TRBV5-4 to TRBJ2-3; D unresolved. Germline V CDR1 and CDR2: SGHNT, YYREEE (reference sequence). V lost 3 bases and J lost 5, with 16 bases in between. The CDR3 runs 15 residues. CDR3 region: CASSSMVRRQDTQYF. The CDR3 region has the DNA TGTGCCAGCAGCTCGATGGTCAGGCGTCAAGATACGCAGTATTTT.

For the CDR3, the DNA is TGTGCCAGCAGCTCTACAGGGTCTGATCAGCCCCAGCATTTT. Protein sequence: CASSSTGSDQPQHF. This chain uses TRBV5-6 with TRBJ1-5; TRBD1 is a possible D gene (6 bases). This CDR3 is built from 14 residues. Germline V gene data show CDR1 as SGHDT and CDR2 as YYEEEE. The ends were cut back, 3 bases at V and 5 bases at J, with 12 bases in the middle.